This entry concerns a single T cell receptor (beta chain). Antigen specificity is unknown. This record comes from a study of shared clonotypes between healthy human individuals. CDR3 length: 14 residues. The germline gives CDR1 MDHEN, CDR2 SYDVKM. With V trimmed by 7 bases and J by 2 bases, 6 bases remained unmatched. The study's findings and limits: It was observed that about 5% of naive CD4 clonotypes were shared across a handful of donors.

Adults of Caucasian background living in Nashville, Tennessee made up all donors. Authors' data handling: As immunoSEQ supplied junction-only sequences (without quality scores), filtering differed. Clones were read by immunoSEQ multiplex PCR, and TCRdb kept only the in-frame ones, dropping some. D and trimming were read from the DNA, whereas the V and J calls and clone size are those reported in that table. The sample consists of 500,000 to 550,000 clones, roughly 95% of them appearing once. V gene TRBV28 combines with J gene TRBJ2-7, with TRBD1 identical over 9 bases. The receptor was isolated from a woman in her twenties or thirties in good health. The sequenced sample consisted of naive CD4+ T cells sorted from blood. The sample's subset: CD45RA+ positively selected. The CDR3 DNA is TGTGCCAGCACCATACAGGGGGCGACCTACGAGCAGTACTTC. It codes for CASTIQGATYEQYF.